This T cell receptor (beta chain) was recovered during a study of regulatory T cells in long-lasting Graves disease. Broader study findings: Lower TCR diversity was seen in persistent Graves' patients than in newly diagnosed ones. Thyroid tissue was not sampled; only peripheral blood was. Among samples with persistent disease, TRBV28, TRBJ1-2 and TRBJ2-5 were favored.

V gave up 4 bases and J gave up 4 bases; unmatched junction bases: 6. The CDR3 runs 15 residues. Germline loops: CDR1 ENHRY, CDR2 SYGVKD. Worth noting for this clonotype: The target antigen is unknown.

This sample's time point: newly diagnosed GD, antithyroid drugs for less than 3 months. PBMC RNA served as the TCR library source. Approximately 8.9-milliliter peripheral blood samples went into EDTA tubes. CDR3-region Arm-PCR and iRepertoire HTBI primers produced the TCR beta libraries. TCRdb fed the multiplex PCR reads into MiXCR, producing one record per CDR3 protein. The sample has hundreds of thousands of distinct CDR3 sequences, more than 15% seen once; the top ten hold 12%. This sample was also put to use in a study of T cells in Graves' hyperthyroidism and ophthalmopathy.

The V and J genes are TRBV10-3 and TRBJ2-1; 8 positions agree with TRBD2. The TCR comes from a man aged 18 to 29 with Graves disease. The sample was peripheral blood mononuclear cells (PBMCs), taken at new diagnosis, from a patient treated with antithyroid drugs. CDR3 amino acids: CAISVAGTSYNEQFF. CDR3 coding DNA: TGTGCCATCAGTGTAGCCGGGACTAGTTACAATGAGCAGTTCTTC.